Below are 17 T cell receptor beta chains sequenced from a single sample in a study of blood T cell repertoires in COVID-19. The repertoire was sequenced with immunoSEQ multiplex PCR; TCRdb's copy has only in-frame clones and lacks some. The sample shows 210,000 or so clones, under 90% of them seen only once. The sequenced sample was peripheral blood. These receptors all stem from a human donor in a cohort sampled during active COVID-19.

This clone has just a few counts. The chain couples TRBV4-1 to TRBJ1-4; D gene uncertain. The CDR3 sequence is 13 residues long. Per the germline V gene, CDR1 is MGHRA and CDR2 is YSYEKL. Between the trimmed V and J ends, which lost 0 bases and 6 bases, there was a span of 5 bases. CDR3 amino acids: CASSQDIDEKLFF. The CDR3 region has the DNA TGCGCCAGCAGCCAAGATATCGATGAAAAACTGTTTTTT.

The J gene is TRBJ2-5, the V gene TRBV28; 7 bases are a match to TRBD1. This CDR3 spans 14 amino acids. Unmatched junction bases numbered 6, after V lost 6 bases and J lost 2 bases. In germline, CDR1 is MDHEN, CDR2 SYDVKM. CDR3 DNA: TGTGCCAGCAGGGAACAGGGGCGGCAAGAGACCCAGTACTTC. Translation gives CASREQGRQETQYF.

This chain links TRBV3-1 (or the pseudogene TRBV3-2) with TRBJ2-7, with TRBD1 identical over 8 bases. The germline gives CDR1 LGHDT, CDR2 YNNKEL (reference sequence). This CDR3 is 17 amino acids long. After removal of 1 base from V and 5 bases from J, the junction contained 13 bases not matched to a gene. This CDR3 is CASSQALRTGRHHEQYF. CDR3 in DNA: TGTGCCAGCAGCCAAGCTCTCCGGACAGGGAGGCACCACGAGCAGTACTTC.

This rearrangement joins TRBV5-1 to TRBJ2-6; D gene ambiguous. This CDR3 region has 15 residues. Looked up from germline, CDR1 is SGHRS and CDR2 is YFSETQ. V was pared by 4 bases and J by 0 bases, with 8 bases between. The CDR3 here is CASSLSPSGANVLTF. The CDR3 region has the DNA TGCGCCAGCAGCCTCAGTCCCTCTGGGGCCAACGTCCTGACTTTC.

This clone was seen only once. The chain couples TRBV19 to TRBJ1-5; 8 bases align to TRBD1. The V gene end was trimmed by 9 bases and the J gene end by 7 bases; junction bases not matched to a gene: 5. Germline CDR1 and CDR2: LNHDA and SQIVND (reference sequence). The CDR3 spans 12 residues. CDR3 residues: CASGQGHQPQHF. In nucleotides, the CDR3 is TGTGCCAGCGGACAGGGTCACCAGCCCCAGCATTTT.

The genes are TRBV11-2 and TRBJ2-7, with a tentative D call TRBD2 (5 bases). The CDR3 loop spans 13 amino acids. Germline CDR1 is SGHAT and CDR2 is FQNNGV. V was clipped by 2 bases and J by 6 bases, with 11 bases between them. CDR3 sequence: CASSLSFGVEQYV. Written as DNA, the CDR3 is TGTGCCAGCAGCTTAAGTTTCGGGGTCGAGCAGTACGTC.

The V gene is TRBV5-5, the J gene TRBJ1-6; D is ambiguous. The CDR3 is made up of 14 amino acids. From germline, CDR1 is SGHKS and CDR2 YYEKEE (reference sequence). The V and J ends lost 5 bases and 8 bases respectively, with 14 bases between them. CDR3 nucleotide sequence: TGTGCCAGCAGGAGGAGAATTTCAGATTCACCCCTCCACTTT. Amino acid sequence: CASRRRISDSPLHF.

This clone has just one count. The chain recombines TRBV28 with TRBJ2-1; D unclear. CDR1 and CDR2 (germline): MDHEN, SYDVKM. V was shortened by 6 bases and J by 0 bases, with 6 bases between the two germline ends. The CDR3 covers 13 residues. The CDR3 loop reads CASRGPSYNEQFF. CDR3 coding DNA: TGTGCCAGCAGGGGCCCCTCCTACAATGAGCAGTTCTTC.

V gene TRBV5-1 combines with J gene TRBJ1-1, with 9 bases fitting TRBD1. The germline V gene has CDR1 SGHRS and CDR2 YFSETQ. CDR3 length: 16 residues. Trimming at V came to 0 bases and at J to 7 bases, leaving 10 bases not matched to a gene. The CDR3 reads CASSLVAGQGSGEAFF. In DNA form, the CDR3 reads TGCGCCAGCAGCTTGGTCGCGGGACAGGGAAGCGGTGAAGCTTTCTTT. Full variable domain (rest looked up from reference TRBV5-1 and TRBJ1-1): KAGVTQTPRYLIKTRGQQVTLSCSPISGHRSVSWYQQTPGQGLQFLFEYFSETQRNKGNFPGRFSGRQFSNSRSEMNVSTLELGDSALYLCASSLVAGQGSGEAFFGQGTRLTVV.

This chain joins TRBV19 and TRBJ2-5, with D possibly being TRBD1 (5 bases). Trimming took off 7 bases at V and 5 bases at J, with 8 bases between the two ends. This CDR3 has 11 amino acids. Looked up from germline, CDR1 is LNHDA and CDR2 is SQIVND (reference sequence). For the CDR3, the DNA is TGTGCCAGTAAGGGGTCGGAGACCCAGTACTTC. Amino acids: CASKGSETQYF.

The chain has TRBV4-2 and TRBJ1-3; D might be TRBD1 (5 bases). The CDR3 consists of 16 residues. Germline V lookup: CDR1 LGHNA, CDR2 YNFKEQ. The V end was cut by 0 bases, the J end by 0 bases, with 9 bases between. CDR3 in DNA: TGTGCCAGCAGCCAAGATTGGGGCGTCTCTGGAAACACCATATATTTT. This encodes CASSQDWGVSGNTIYF.

V and J are TRBV29-1 and TRBJ1-1, with 7 nucleotides matching TRBD1. The CDR3 spans 13 residues. From germline, CDR1 is SQVTM and CDR2 ANQGSEA. V lost 5 bases, J lost 4 bases, and 7 bases stayed unmatched. CDR3 bases: TGCAGCGTTAAGGGGGCATTGGGCACTGAAGCTTTCTTT. This encodes CSVKGALGTEAFF.

This clone came up once. V gene TRBV29-1 combines with J gene TRBJ2-5; D is uncertain. This CDR3 is built from 13 residues. In germline, CDR1 is SQVTM, CDR2 ANQGSEA. Trimming shortened V by 4 bases and J by 3 bases, and 12 bases separated the two germline ends. In DNA, the CDR3 is TGCAGCGTTGGAACGGTCATTGAAGAGACCCAGTACTTC. Translated: CSVGTVIEETQYF. The variable domain in full, completed from reference TRBV29-1 and TRBJ2-5, reads SAVISQKPSRDICQRGTSLTIQCQVDSQVTMMFWYRQQPGQSLTLIATANQGSEATYESGFVIDKFPISRPNLTFSTLTVSNMSPEDSSIYLCSVGTVIEETQYFGPGTRLLVL.

The chain has TRBV27 and TRBJ1-3; no definite D call. V was trimmed by 0 bases and J by 2 bases, leaving 8 bases between them. CDR3 size: 15 residues. Germline V CDR1 and CDR2: MNHEY, SMNVEV (reference sequence). The CDR3 loop reads CASSLSLPPGNTIYF. The CDR3 nucleotides read TGTGCCAGCAGTTTATCCCTCCCCCCTGGAAACACCATATATTTT.

This chain links TRBV6-5 with TRBJ1-4; D may be TRBD1 (5 bases). Germline assignment: CDR1 MNHEY and CDR2 SVGAGI. V was cut by 2 bases and J by 5 bases, with 9 bases left in between. The CDR3 totals 14 residues. CDR3: CASSYAGRNEKLFF. In nucleotides, the CDR3 is TGTGCCAGCAGTTACGCAGGGAGGAATGAAAAACTGTTTTTT.

Here the CDR3 reads CATSDSLPGQGDWETQYF. As DNA, the CDR3 is TGTGCCACCAGTGACTCTCTTCCGGGACAGGGGGATTGGGAGACCCAGTACTTC. The V gene is TRBV24-1, the J gene TRBJ2-5; 11 nucleotides match TRBD1. The V segment lost 4 bases and the J segment 5 bases; nucleotides outside the gene matches: 14. Germline CDR1 KGHDR, CDR2 SFDVKD. CDR3 length: 18 residues.

The chain combines TRBV7-8 with TRBJ1-5, with D hard to call. Looked up from germline, CDR1 is SGHVS and CDR2 is FQNEAQ. The CDR3 consists of 14 residues. Trimming took off 0 bases at V and 5 bases at J, with 8 bases between the two ends. The CDR3 is CASSLAGNHQPQHF. The CDR3 region has the DNA TGTGCCAGCAGCTTAGCCGGGAACCATCAGCCCCAGCATTTT.